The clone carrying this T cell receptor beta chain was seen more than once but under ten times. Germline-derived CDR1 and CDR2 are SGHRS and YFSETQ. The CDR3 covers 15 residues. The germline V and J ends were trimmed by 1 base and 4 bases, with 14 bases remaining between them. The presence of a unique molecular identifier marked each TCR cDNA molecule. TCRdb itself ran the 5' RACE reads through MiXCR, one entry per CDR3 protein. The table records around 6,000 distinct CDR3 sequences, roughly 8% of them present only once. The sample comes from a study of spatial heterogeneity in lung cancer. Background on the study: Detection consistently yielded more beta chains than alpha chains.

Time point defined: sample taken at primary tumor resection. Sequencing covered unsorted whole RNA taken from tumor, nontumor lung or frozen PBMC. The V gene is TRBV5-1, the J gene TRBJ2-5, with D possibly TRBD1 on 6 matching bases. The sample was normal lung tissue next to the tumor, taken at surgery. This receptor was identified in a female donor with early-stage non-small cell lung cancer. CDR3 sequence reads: CASSLLLGAGETQYF. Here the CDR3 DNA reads TGCGCCAGCAGCTTGTTGCTGGGGGCGGGAGAGACCCAGTACTTC.